Below are 28 T cell receptor beta chains sequenced from a single sample in a study of CD8 T cells in Susac syndrome. Random hexamers served to reverse transcribe roughly 0.45 to 1 ug RNA. TCRdb recomputed calls from the immunoSEQ multiplex PCR reads with MiXCR, one row per CDR3 protein. The table includes roughly 120,000 distinct CDR3 sequences, around 94% detected once. Sequencing was done on a sample of CD4+ T cells from PBMCs. These receptors were taken from a human donor in good health.

This chain links TRBV19 with TRBJ2-4, with TRBD1 matching over 8 bases. The germline V gene has CDR1 LNHDA and CDR2 SQIVND (reference sequence). Trimming took 3 bases from V and 6 from J; bases not matched to a gene: 1. The CDR3 has 13 amino acids. CDR3 sequence: CASSIGQGNIQYF. The CDR3 coding sequence is TGTGCCAGTAGTATTGGACAGGGAAACATTCAGTACTTC.

The genes are TRBV20-1 and TRBJ1-1; TRBD1 might be the D (6 bases). V lost 5 bases, J lost 1 base, and 14 bases lay in between. This CDR3 comprises 14 residues. CDR1 is DFQATT and CDR2 is SNEGSKA in the germline V gene (reference sequence). CDR3 region: CSAARTAGNTEAFF. The CDR3 DNA is TGCAGTGCTGCTCGGACAGCGGGGAACACTGAAGCTTTCTTT.

The V call is TRBV20-1, the J call TRBJ2-1; D may be TRBD2 (5 bases). The CDR3 has 13 residues. Germline V lookup: CDR1 DFQATT, CDR2 SNEGSKA (reference sequence). V shed 0 bases and J shed 7 bases, with 10 bases lying between them. CDR3 bases: TGCAGTGCTAGAGATGCGCTAGCTAATGAGCAGTTCTTC. Translated, it gives CSARDALANEQFF.

This clonotype was found once. The chain carries TRBV4-3 and TRBJ2-1; D is possibly TRBD2 (6 bases). CDR1 LGHNA and CDR2 YSLEER come from the germline V gene. The V and J ends lost 0 bases and 4 bases respectively, with 10 bases between them. The CDR3 contains 15 residues. Here the CDR3 DNA reads TGCGCCAGCAGCCAAGACCGGGACTTTTACAATGAGCAGTTCTTC. Translation: CASSQDRDFYNEQFF.

The chain is built from TRBV7-2 and TRBJ2-7; D is perhaps TRBD1 (5 bases). The CDR3 runs to 14 residues. CDR1 SGHTA and CDR2 FQGNSA come from the germline V gene. Trimming left V 5 bases short and J 2 bases short, with 13 bases between. The CDR3 is CASSPWGRAYEQYF. The CDR3 coding sequence is TGTGCCAGCAGCCCATGGGGCCGGGCCTACGAGCAGTACTTC.

This clonotype was detected only once. The CDR3 region has the DNA TGTGCCAGCAGCCAGGGGGCAGATACGCAGTATTTT. Translated, it gives CASSQGADTQYF. The chain carries TRBV7-6 and TRBJ2-3; 7 nucleotides agree with TRBD1. J lost 4 bases, V lost 5 bases, and 0 bases had no gene match. Per the germline V gene, CDR1 is SGHVS and CDR2 is FNYEAQ. This CDR3 comprises 12 residues.

Here the CDR3 DNA reads TGCGCCAGCAGCTTGCTCCAGGGTAATTTCTACGAGCAGTACTTC. Amino acids: CASSLLQGNFYEQYF. The rearrangement joins TRBV5-1 to TRBJ2-7; D is perhaps TRBD1 (5 bases). V was clipped by 1 base and J by 3 bases, with 14 bases between them. This CDR3 comprises 15 residues. The germline V gene encodes CDR1 SGHRS and CDR2 YFSETQ.

The chain carries TRBV29-1 and TRBJ1-2; D remains ambiguous. The germline V gene encodes CDR1 SQVTM and CDR2 ANQGSEA. The CDR3 totals 13 residues. The V gene lost 2 bases and the J gene lost 4 bases, with 11 bases spanning the gap. CDR3 nucleotide sequence: TGCAGCGTTGAACTTGGCGGAATCTATGGCTACACCTTC. It translates to CSVELGGIYGYTF.

The CDR3 protein is CASSLMQENTDTQYF. The CDR3 bases are TGCGCCAGCAGCTTAATGCAGGAAAACACAGATACGCAGTATTTT. The chain uses TRBV5-1 and TRBJ2-3; no firm D call. The CDR3 consists of 15 residues. Germline V gene lookup returns CDR1 SGHRS and CDR2 YFSETQ. V lost 2 bases, J lost 2 bases, and 12 bases lay in between.

The V and J genes are TRBV3-1 and TRBJ1-1; no firm D call. The CDR3 is 17 residues long. V was trimmed by 2 bases and J by 0 bases, leaving 16 bases between them. Germline assignment: CDR1 LGHDT and CDR2 YNNKEL (reference sequence). This chain's CDR3 is CASSQRVEGWVNTEAFF. CDR3 in DNA: TGTGCCAGCAGCCAAAGGGTGGAGGGTTGGGTGAACACTGAAGCTTTCTTT.

The chain carries TRBV9 and TRBJ2-3, with 7 bases aligning to TRBD2. V dropped 3 bases and J dropped 4; count of bases not matched to a gene: 14. There are 17 residues in the CDR3. Germline CDR1 is SGDLS and CDR2 is YYNGEE. Here the CDR3 DNA reads TGTGCCAGCAGCGATTTGCCGGGACTAACGGTCCCAGATACGCAGTATTTT. It specifies CASSDLPGLTVPDTQYF. Drawing the rest from reference TRBV9 and TRBJ2-3, the complete variable domain is DSGVTQTPKHLITATGQRVTLRCSPRSGDLSVYWYQQSLDQGLQFLIQYYNGEERAKGNILERFSAQQFPDLHSELNLSSLELGDSALYFCASSDLPGLTVPDTQYFGPGTRLTVL.

The chain combines TRBV20-1 with TRBJ2-7, with 8 bases aligning to TRBD1. Trimming cost V 4 bases and J 3 bases; bases outside gene matches: 5. The CDR3 extends over 13 amino acids. CDR1 is DFQATT and CDR2 is SNEGSKA in the germline V gene (reference sequence). The CDR3 spells CSAINRGFYEQYF. Here the CDR3 DNA reads TGCAGTGCTATCAACAGGGGGTTCTACGAGCAGTACTTC.

The V gene is TRBV6-5, the J gene TRBJ1-1; 8 nucleotides match TRBD1. The CDR3 is made up of 13 amino acids. The junction had 3 bases not matched to a gene; V was cut back by 2 bases and J by 7 bases. Germline values: CDR1 MNHEY, CDR2 SVGAGI. The chain's CDR3 is CASSYLDRDEAFF. As DNA, the CDR3 is TGTGCCAGCAGTTACCTGGACAGGGATGAAGCTTTCTTT.

The V and J genes are TRBV29-1 and TRBJ1-1; D uncertain. Trimming stripped 7 bases from V and 4 bases from J, with 19 bases between. Germline V gene data show CDR1 as SQVTM and CDR2 as ANQGSEA. The CDR3 sequence is 14 residues long. The CDR3 DNA reads as TGCAGCGCCTTAATGGATCCAGGCCCCACTGAAGCTTTCTTT. Translation gives CSALMDPGPTEAFF.

The genes are TRBV6-2 or TRBV6-3 and TRBJ2-7; 7 positions match TRBD2. This CDR3 contains 16 residues. Germline CDR1 is MNHEY and CDR2 is SVGEGT. The V and J ends lost 6 bases and 0 bases, in that order; junction bases with no gene match: 11. The CDR3 sequence: CASRSEAGVSSYEQYF. In DNA, the CDR3 is TGTGCCAGCAGGTCGGAGGCGGGAGTTAGCTCCTACGAGCAGTACTTC.

This rearrangement joins TRBV7-2 to TRBJ2-5; 9 positions agree with TRBD2. The germline V gene encodes CDR1 SGHTA and CDR2 FQGNSA. The V and J ends lost 0 bases and 5 bases, in that order; junction bases with no gene match: 10. The CDR3 loop spans 17 amino acids. CDR3 region: CASSLAKVAGDMETQYF. CDR3 nucleotides: TGTGCCAGCAGCTTAGCGAAAGTAGCGGGAGACATGGAGACCCAGTACTTC.

V and J are TRBV5-1 and TRBJ2-5; 9 nucleotides agree with TRBD1. The CDR3 runs to 14 residues. Germline trimming cut 5 bases from V and 4 bases from J; bases unmatched to any gene: 6. CDR1 SGHRS and CDR2 YFSETQ come from the germline V gene. CDR3 amino acids: CASRADRGGETQYF. The CDR3, as DNA: TGCGCCAGCAGGGCGGACAGGGGAGGAGAGACCCAGTACTTC.

The CDR3 sequence is CASSSPGLGEETQYF. The CDR3, as DNA: TGTGCCAGCAGCTCACCGGGACTAGGCGAGGAGACCCAGTACTTC. The chain employs TRBV7-2 and TRBJ2-5; 8 nucleotides match TRBD2. V lost 4 bases to trimming and J lost 5 bases; unmatched junction nucleotides: 9. The CDR3 length is 15 residues. From germline, CDR1 is SGHTA and CDR2 FQGNSA.

The V call is TRBV20-1, the J call TRBJ2-7; TRBD1 agrees at 9 bases. The CDR3 is 15 residues long. Germline CDR1 is DFQATT and CDR2 is SNEGSKA (reference sequence). The trim removed 2 bases at V and 1 base at J, leaving 6 bases unmatched. CDR3 sequence: CSARRGQGRSYEQYF. The CDR3 region has the DNA TGCAGTGCTAGAAGGGGACAGGGACGGTCCTACGAGCAGTACTTC.

The chain has TRBV11-2 and TRBJ2-5; TRBD2 aligns across 11 bases. With V trimmed by 1 base and J by 3 bases, 4 bases remained unmatched. Germline assignment: CDR1 SGHAT and CDR2 FQNNGV. The CDR3 sequence is 16 residues long. DNA of the CDR3: TGTGCCAGCAGCTTAGTCGCACTAGCGGGAGAAGAGACCCAGTACTTC. Translated: CASSLVALAGEETQYF.

J is TRBJ2-7 and V is TRBV9, with unresolved D. The V gene's germline CDR1 is SGDLS and CDR2 YYNGEE. V was trimmed by 3 bases and J by 5 bases, leaving 15 bases between them. The CDR3 covers 14 residues. CDR3 in amino acids: CASSDRTSTDEQYF. CDR3 DNA: TGTGCCAGCAGCGATCGGACGAGTACGGACGAGCAGTACTTC.

This chain joins TRBV10-3 and TRBJ1-4; weak D call: TRBD1 (5 bases). This CDR3 spans 18 amino acids. With 0 bases removed from V and 0 bases from J, the gap between germline ends came to 14 bases. Per the germline V gene, CDR1 is ENHRY and CDR2 is SYGVKD. CDR3: CAISESLEGPSTNEKLFF. For the CDR3, the DNA is TGTGCCATCAGTGAGTCGCTGGAGGGGCCCTCAACTAATGAAAAACTGTTTTTT.

This sequence joins TRBV5-1 and TRBJ2-3; tentatively, D is TRBD1 (5 bases). This CDR3 contains 15 residues. The V end was cut by 4 bases, the J end by 3 bases, with 15 bases between. CDR1 SGHRS and CDR2 YFSETQ come from the germline V gene. The CDR3: CASSVSRVATDTQYF. The CDR3 nucleotides are TGCGCCAGCAGCGTTTCCAGGGTTGCGACAGATACGCAGTATTTT.

The V gene is TRBV5-4, the J gene TRBJ1-2; D is unclear. The CDR3 length is 12 residues. V gave up 9 bases and J gave up 2 bases, with 11 bases separating them. Germline lookup yields CDR1 SGHNT and CDR2 YYREEE (reference sequence). The CDR3 DNA reads as TGTGCCACCCGCCCCGTCAACTATGGCTACACCTTC. Encoded protein: CATRPVNYGYTF.

The gene calls are TRBV14 and TRBJ2-3; D perhaps matches TRBD2 (6 bases). CDR3 length: 16 amino acids. V gave up 4 bases and J gave up 2 bases, with 16 bases separating them. Germline V lookup: CDR1 SGHDN, CDR2 FVKESK. For the CDR3, the DNA is TGTGCCAGCAGCCTACGGGGGAGTCGGCTCACAGATACGCAGTATTTT. Encoded protein: CASSLRGSRLTDTQYF.

The chain recombines TRBV30 with TRBJ1-1, with D possibly TRBD1 on 5 matching bases. The CDR3 is 14 residues long. Germline V gene sequence: CDR1 GTSNPN, CDR2 SVGIG (reference sequence). V was cut by 4 bases and J by 4 bases, with 16 bases left in between. CDR3 DNA sequence: TGTGCCTGGAATCGACAGTCTGCTTCCACTGAAGCTTTCTTT. This codes for CAWNRQSASTEAFF.

Here the CDR3 DNA reads TGTGCCAGCTCACCACCGGTTGCTGAAGCTTTCTTT. Residues: CASSPPVAEAFF. The rearrangement joins TRBV18 to TRBJ1-1; no definite D call. The V gene lost 0 bases and the J gene lost 6 bases, with 5 bases spanning the gap. Per germline, CDR1 KGHSH and CDR2 LQKENI. The CDR3 covers 12 residues.

The gene calls are TRBV2 and TRBJ1-5, with no clear D. Between the trimmed V and J ends, which lost 7 bases and 0 bases, there was a span of 7 bases. Per germline, CDR1 SNHLY and CDR2 FYNNEI. This CDR3 is 13 amino acids long. As DNA, the CDR3 is TGTGCCAGCACTGGGCTTAGCAATCAGCCCCAGCATTTT. Protein product: CASTGLSNQPQHF.